This TCR beta chain was profiled in a study of control samples from healthy donors and cancer patients. Some clones are missing from TCRdb's copy, which holds only in-frame ones; the method was immunoSEQ multiplex PCR. The repertoire holds 170,000 or so clones, 94% seen once, with about 1.4% in the top ten. The CDR3 spans 15 residues. CDR1 is LGHDT, CDR2 YNNKEL, per germline (reference sequence). V was trimmed by 1 base and J by 1 base, leaving 10 bases between them. This sequence was found in a woman aged 18-35 years in good health. Source material: blood. This sequence joins TRBV3-1 (or the pseudogene TRBV3-2) and TRBJ2-5, with D perhaps assigned TRBD1 or TRBD2 (5 bases each). The CDR3 is CASSQGLGTQETQYF. The CDR3 nucleotides are TGTGCCAGCAGCCAAGGGCTCGGGACCCAAGAGACCCAGTACTTC.